This TCR beta chain was recorded in a study of blood T cell repertoires in COVID-19. About the research overall: The United States, Italy and Spain were the sources of the acute and convalescent COVID-19 samples. PBMCs, B-cell-depleted T cells, or T cells were the source of the cDNA or gDNA that made up the material.

In the source study's methods: Amplification from reference gene primers served as the basis for estimated nucleated cell counts. Clones were read by immunoSEQ multiplex PCR, and TCRdb kept only the in-frame ones, dropping some. That table furnishes V, J and clone size, whereas the DNA furnished D and trimming. The data show just over 50,000 clones, about 86% seen once. This TCR was sampled from a man older than 75 with active COVID-19. The specimen was peripheral blood.

In DNA form, the CDR3 reads TGTGCCTGGACGACCCTCTTAACAGGGAAGAGCTCCTACGAGCAGTACTTC. Translation gives CAWTTLLTGKSSYEQYF. The chain links TRBV30 to TRBJ2-7, with D possibly TRBD1 on 6 matching bases. In germline, CDR1 is GTSNPN, CDR2 SVGIG (reference sequence). The CDR3 sequence is 17 residues long. The V gene lost 4 bases and the J gene lost 0 bases, with 22 bases spanning the gap. Combining the CDR3 with reference TRBV30 and TRBJ2-7 gives the whole variable domain SQTIHQWPATLVQPVGSPLSLECTVEGTSNPNLYWYRQAAGRGLQLLFYSVGIGQISSEVPQNLSASRPQDRQFILSSKKLLLSDSGFYLCAWTTLLTGKSSYEQYFGPGTRLTVT.